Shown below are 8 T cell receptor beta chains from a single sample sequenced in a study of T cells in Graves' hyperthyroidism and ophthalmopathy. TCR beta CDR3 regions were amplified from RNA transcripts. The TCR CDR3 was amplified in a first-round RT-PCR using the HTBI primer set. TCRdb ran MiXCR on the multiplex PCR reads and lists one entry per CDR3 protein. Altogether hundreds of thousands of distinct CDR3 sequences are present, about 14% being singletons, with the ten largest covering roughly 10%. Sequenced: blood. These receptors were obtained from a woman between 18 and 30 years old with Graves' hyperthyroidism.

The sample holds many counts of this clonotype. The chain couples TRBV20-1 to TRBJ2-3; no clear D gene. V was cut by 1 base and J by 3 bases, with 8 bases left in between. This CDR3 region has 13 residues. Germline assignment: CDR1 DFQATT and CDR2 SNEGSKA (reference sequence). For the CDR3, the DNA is TGCAGTGCTAGAGTGGACCAGACAGATACGCAGTATTTT. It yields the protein CSARVDQTDTQYF.

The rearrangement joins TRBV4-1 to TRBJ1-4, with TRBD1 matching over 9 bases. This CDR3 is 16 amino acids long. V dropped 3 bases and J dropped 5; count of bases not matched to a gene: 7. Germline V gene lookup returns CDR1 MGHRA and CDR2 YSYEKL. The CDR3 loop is CASSQIPGTGNEKLFF. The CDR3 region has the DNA TGCGCCAGCAGCCAGATTCCCGGGACAGGGAATGAAAAACTGTTTTTT.

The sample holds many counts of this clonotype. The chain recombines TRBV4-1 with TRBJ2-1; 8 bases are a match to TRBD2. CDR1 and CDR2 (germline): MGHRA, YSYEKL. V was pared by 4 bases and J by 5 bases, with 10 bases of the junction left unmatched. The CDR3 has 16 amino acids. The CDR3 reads CASSPPWKRENNEQFF. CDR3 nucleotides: TGCGCCAGCAGCCCTCCTTGGAAGCGGGAGAACAATGAGCAGTTCTTC.

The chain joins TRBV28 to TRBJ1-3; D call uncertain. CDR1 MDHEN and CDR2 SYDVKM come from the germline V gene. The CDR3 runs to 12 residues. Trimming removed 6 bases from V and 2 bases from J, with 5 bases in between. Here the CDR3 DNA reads TGTGCCAGCAGATCTACTGGAAACACCATATATTTT. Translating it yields CASRSTGNTIYF.

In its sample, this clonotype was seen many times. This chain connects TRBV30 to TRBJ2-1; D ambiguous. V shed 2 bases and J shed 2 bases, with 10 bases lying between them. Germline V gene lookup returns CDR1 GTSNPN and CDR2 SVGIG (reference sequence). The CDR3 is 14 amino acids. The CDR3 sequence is CAWSMIAAYNEQFF. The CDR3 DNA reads TGTGCCTGGAGTATGATAGCAGCCTACAATGAGCAGTTCTTC.

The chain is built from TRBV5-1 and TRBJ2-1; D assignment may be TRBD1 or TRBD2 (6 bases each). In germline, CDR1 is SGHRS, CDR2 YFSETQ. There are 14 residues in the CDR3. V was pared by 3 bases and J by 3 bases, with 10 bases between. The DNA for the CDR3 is TGCGCCAGCAGCTGGGGGGCGGACTACAATGAGCAGTTCTTC. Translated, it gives CASSWGADYNEQFF.

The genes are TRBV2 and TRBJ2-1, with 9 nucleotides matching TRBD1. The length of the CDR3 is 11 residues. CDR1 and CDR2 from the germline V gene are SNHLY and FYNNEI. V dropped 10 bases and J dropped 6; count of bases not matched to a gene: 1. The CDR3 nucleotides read TGTGCCAAGGACAGGGGCAATGAGCAGTTCTTC. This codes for CAKDRGNEQFF. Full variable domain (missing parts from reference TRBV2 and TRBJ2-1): EPEVTQTPSHQVTQMGQEVILRCVPISNHLYFYWYRQILGQKVEFLVSFYNNEISEKSEIFDDQFSVERPDGSNFTLKIRSTKLEDSAMYFCAKDRGNEQFFGPGTRLTVL.

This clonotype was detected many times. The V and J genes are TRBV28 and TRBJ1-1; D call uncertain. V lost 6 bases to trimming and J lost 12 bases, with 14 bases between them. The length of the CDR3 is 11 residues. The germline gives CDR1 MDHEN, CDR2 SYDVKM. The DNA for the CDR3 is TGTGCCAGCAGCTACAACGGCCAGACTTTCTTT. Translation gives CASSYNGQTFF.